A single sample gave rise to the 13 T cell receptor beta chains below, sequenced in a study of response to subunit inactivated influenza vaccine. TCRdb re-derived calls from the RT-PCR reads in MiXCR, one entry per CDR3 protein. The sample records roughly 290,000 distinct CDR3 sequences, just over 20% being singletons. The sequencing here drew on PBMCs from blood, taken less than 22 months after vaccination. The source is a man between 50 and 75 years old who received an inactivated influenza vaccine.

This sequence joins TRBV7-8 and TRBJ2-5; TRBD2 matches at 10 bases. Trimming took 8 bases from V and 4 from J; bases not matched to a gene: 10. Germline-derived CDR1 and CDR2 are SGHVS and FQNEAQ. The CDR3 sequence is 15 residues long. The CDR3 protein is CASQRGGSLRETQYF. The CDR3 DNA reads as TGTGCCAGCCAGCGGGGGGGCAGTCTACGAGAGACCCAGTACTTC.

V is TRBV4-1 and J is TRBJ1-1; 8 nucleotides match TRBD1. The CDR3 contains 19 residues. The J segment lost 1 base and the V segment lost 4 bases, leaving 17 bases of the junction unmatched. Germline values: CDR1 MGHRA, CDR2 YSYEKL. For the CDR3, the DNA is TGCGCCAGCAGCCTCGTTCACGGGACAGGAGGGGAAAAGAACACTGAAGCTTTCTTT. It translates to CASSLVHGTGGEKNTEAFF.

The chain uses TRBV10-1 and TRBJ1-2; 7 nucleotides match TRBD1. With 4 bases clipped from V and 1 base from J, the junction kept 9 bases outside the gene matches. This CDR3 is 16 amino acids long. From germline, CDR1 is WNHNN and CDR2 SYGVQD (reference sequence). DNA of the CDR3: TGCGCCAGCAGTGGAAATGACAGGGCCGGTAACTATGGCTACACCTTC. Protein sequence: CASSGNDRAGNYGYTF.

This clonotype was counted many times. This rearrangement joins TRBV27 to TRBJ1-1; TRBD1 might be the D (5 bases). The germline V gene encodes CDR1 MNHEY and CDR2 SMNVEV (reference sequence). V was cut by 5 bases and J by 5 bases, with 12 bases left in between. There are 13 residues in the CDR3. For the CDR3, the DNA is TGTGCCAGCAGTAAACTACAGGTAACTGAAGCTTTCTTT. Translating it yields CASSKLQVTEAFF.

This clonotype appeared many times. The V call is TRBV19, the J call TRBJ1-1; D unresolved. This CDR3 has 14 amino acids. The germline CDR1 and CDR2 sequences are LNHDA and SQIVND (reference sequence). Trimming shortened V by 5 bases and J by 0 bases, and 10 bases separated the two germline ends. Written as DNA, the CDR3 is TGTGCCAGTAGTCTTCAACCGCTGAACACTGAAGCTTTCTTT. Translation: CASSLQPLNTEAFF. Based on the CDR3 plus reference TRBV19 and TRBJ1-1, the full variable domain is DGGITQSPKYLFRKEGQNVTLSCEQNLNHDAMYWYRQDPGQGLRLIYYSQIVNDFQKGDIAEGYSVSREKKESFPLTVTSAQKNPTAFYLCASSLQPLNTEAFFGQGTRLTVV.

The CDR3 protein is CSARGTSGTSYEQYF. The CDR3 coding sequence is TGCAGCGCTAGAGGGACTAGCGGGACATCATACGAGCAGTACTTC. The chain recombines TRBV29-1 with TRBJ2-7, with 13 bases fitting TRBD2. The junction had 10 bases not matched to a gene; V was cut back by 7 bases and J by 4 bases. The CDR3 runs 15 residues. Germline V lookup: CDR1 SQVTM, CDR2 ANQGSEA.

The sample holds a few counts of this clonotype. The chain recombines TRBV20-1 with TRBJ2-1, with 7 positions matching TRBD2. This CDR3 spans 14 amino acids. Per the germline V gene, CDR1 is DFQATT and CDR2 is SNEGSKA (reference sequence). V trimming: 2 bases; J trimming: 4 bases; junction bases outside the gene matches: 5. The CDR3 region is CSARRLAEYNEQFF. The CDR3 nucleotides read TGCAGTGCTAGACGCCTAGCGGAATACAATGAGCAGTTCTTC.

This CDR3 reads CASSLGQGQGETQYF. As DNA, the CDR3 is TGTGCCAGCAGCTTGGGACAGGGTCAGGGGGAGACCCAGTACTTC. V usage is TRBV5-4 and J usage is TRBJ2-5; 7 nucleotides match TRBD1. Trimming removed 0 bases from V and 5 bases from J; junction bases left unmatched: 7. The CDR3 is made up of 15 amino acids. The germline V gene encodes CDR1 SGHNT and CDR2 YYREEE (reference sequence).

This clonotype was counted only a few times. The CDR3 sequence: CASSVGGSQPQHF. In DNA form, the CDR3 reads TGTGCCAGCAGCGTAGGGGGGTCTCAGCCCCAGCATTTT. The V gene is TRBV9, the J gene TRBJ1-5; a weak D match, TRBD1 (5 bases). Germline assignment: CDR1 SGDLS and CDR2 YYNGEE. The V and J ends lost 0 bases and 6 bases respectively, with 7 bases between them. This CDR3 is 13 amino acids long.

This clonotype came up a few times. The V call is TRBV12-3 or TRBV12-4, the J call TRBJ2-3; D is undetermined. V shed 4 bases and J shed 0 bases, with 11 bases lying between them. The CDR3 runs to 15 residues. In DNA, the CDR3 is TGTGCCAGCAGTTACTTGGCCCCTAGCACAGATACGCAGTATTTT. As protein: CASSYLAPSTDTQYF.

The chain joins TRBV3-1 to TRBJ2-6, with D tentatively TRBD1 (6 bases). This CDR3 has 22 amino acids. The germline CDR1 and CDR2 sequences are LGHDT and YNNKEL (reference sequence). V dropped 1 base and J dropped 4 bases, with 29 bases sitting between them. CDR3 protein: CASSQAGQGFVEGWAGANVLTF. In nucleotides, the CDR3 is TGTGCCAGCAGCCAAGCGGGACAAGGCTTTGTCGAGGGCTGGGCCGGGGCCAACGTCCTGACTTTC.

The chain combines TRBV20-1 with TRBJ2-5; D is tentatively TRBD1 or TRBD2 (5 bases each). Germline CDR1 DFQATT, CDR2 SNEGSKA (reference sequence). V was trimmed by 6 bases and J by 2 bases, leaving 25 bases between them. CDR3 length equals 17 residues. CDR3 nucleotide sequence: TGCAGTGCCCCCTCCGGGGTTTGGACAACCCCTCAAGAGACCCAGTACTTC. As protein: CSAPSGVWTTPQETQYF.

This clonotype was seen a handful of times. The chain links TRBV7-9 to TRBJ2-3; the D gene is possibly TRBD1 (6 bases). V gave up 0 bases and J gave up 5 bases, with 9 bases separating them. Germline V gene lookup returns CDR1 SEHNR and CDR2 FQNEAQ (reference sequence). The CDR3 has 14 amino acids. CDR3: CASSLASGEDTQYF. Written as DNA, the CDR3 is TGTGCCAGCAGCTTAGCATCAGGGGAAGATACGCAGTATTTT.